The entry that follows covers one T cell receptor beta chain sequence. Its antigen is undetermined. The CDR3 runs 14 residues. Deletions cut 5 bases from V and 5 bases from J, with 15 bases between. Germline values: CDR1 MDHEN, CDR2 SYDVKM. Authors' processing steps: As immunoSEQ supplied junction-only sequences (without quality scores), filtering differed. The table came from immunoSEQ multiplex PCR; TCRdb's copy has only in-frame clones and leaves some out. V and J calls and clone size are copied from that table; D and trimming were computed from the DNA. The data contain fewer than 600,000 clones, 70% to 80% of them singletons. These data belong to a study of shared clonotypes between healthy human individuals. Points from the study as a whole: The donor pool, a small one, limited the genetic and exposure-history diversity represented.

The sequenced material came from PBMCs. The sequence was collected from a woman aged 40 to 50 in good health. Some clones in this sample may be carry-over from other donors' samples. This chain links TRBV28 with TRBJ1-2; a weak D match, TRBD1 (5 bases). The CDR3 region is CASSADSAEYGYTF. CDR3 nucleotide sequence: TGTGCCAGCAGTGCTGACAGTGCAGAGTATGGCTACACCTTC.